The rows below give T cell receptor beta chains drawn from one sample of a study of OX40 agonist ivuxolimab in advanced cancers. The method was immunoSEQ multiplex PCR; TCRdb's version includes in-frame clones alone and lacks a portion of them. The sample carries roughly 62,000 clones, roughly 81% recorded once. The starting material was CD4+ or CD8+ T cells sorted from blood, obtained in a trial of the OX40 agonist ivuxolimab. The receptors shown here come from an adult with an advanced solid tumor such as melanoma, head and neck, liver or kidney cancer. Each CDR3 is given with its conserved first and last residue. The D gene is left open where the match is weak. Size is stated for part of the rows, as once, few or many counts, or as a class when the clone is expanded.

V gene	D gene	J gene	clone size	CDR3 DNA	CDR3 protein
TRBV10-1	-	TRBJ2-2	-	TGCGCCAGCAGTTGGCAGGGTGACGGGGAGCTGTTTTTT	CASSWQGDGELFF
TRBV5-1	-	TRBJ1-6	-	TGCGCCAGCAGCTTGGACTATAATTCACCCCTCCACTTT	CASSLDYNSPLHF
TRBV7-9	TRBD1	TRBJ1-2	-	TGTGCCAGCAGCTTCGGGACAGCTTACTATGGCTACACCTTC	CASSFGTAYYGYTF
TRBV7-8	-	TRBJ1-5	-	TGTGCCAGCAGCTTAGGGAGAGATCAGCCCCAGCATTTT	CASSLGRDQPQHF
TRBV18	TRBD1	TRBJ1-1	-	TGTGCCAGCTCACCTCAGGGGGGAATGAACACTGAAGCTTTCTTT	CASSPQGGMNTEAFF
TRBV30	-	TRBJ1-2	-	TGTGCCTGGAGTGTATATGGGGGATCCTATGGCTACACCTTC	CAWSVYGGSYGYTF
TRBV28	-	TRBJ2-2	-	TGTGCCAGCAGTCTCGGACAGAACACCGGGGAGCTGTTTTTT	CASSLGQNTGELFF
TRBV6-5	-	TRBJ1-2	few	TGTGCCAGCAGTTACGGGGCCAACTATGGCTACACCTTC	CASSYGANYGYTF
TRBV7-9	-	TRBJ2-1	-	TGTGCCAGCAGTCACAGCAGGCTAGCCAATGAGCAGTTCTTC	CASSHSRLANEQFF
TRBV28	-	TRBJ2-7	-	TGTGCCAGCAGTTGGTATGGATACTACGAGCAGTACTTC	CASSWYGYYEQYF
TRBV5-4	TRBD1	TRBJ2-5	-	TGTGCCAGCAGCCTGGGACAGGGCTTCGAAGAGACCCAGTACTTC	CASSLGQGFEETQYF
TRBV11-2	-	TRBJ2-3	-	TGTGCCAGCAGCTTAGACACCACAGATACGCAGTATTTT	CASSLDTTDTQYF
TRBV4-2	TRBD2	TRBJ2-5	-	TGTGCCAGCAGTCGGACTAGCTACCAAGAGACCCAGTACTTC	CASSRTSYQETQYF
TRBV28	-	TRBJ2-3	few	TGTGCCAGCAGTTTTTCTCGAGCTCGTAATACGCAGTATTTT	CASSFSRARNTQYF
TRBV4-2	-	TRBJ2-5	-	TGTGCCAGCAGCCAGGGTGTGGGAGAGACCCAGTACTTC	CASSQGVGETQYF
TRBV7-9	-	TRBJ1-4	-	TGTGCCAGCAGCTCAATAAGTGAGGAACTGTTTTTT	CASSSISEELFF
TRBV5-1	TRBD2	TRBJ2-7	-	TGCGCCAGCAGCTTGTCGGGGGGCTACGAGCAGTACTTC	CASSLSGGYEQYF
TRBV7-9	-	TRBJ1-5	-	TGTGCCAGCAGCCTTGGACAGAACAATCAGCCCCAGCATTTT	CASSLGQNNQPQHF
TRBV11-2	TRBD2	TRBJ2-5	-	TGTGCCAGCAGCACCCCGGGACTAGCGGAGGAAGAGACCCAGTACTTC	CASSTPGLAEEETQYF
TRBV5-4	TRBD2	TRBJ2-3	few	TGTGCCAGCAGCTTGCTAGCGGGCTGGGGAGGGGTTAGCACAGATACGCAGTATTTT	CASSLLAGWGGVSTDTQYF
TRBV5-4	TRBD2	TRBJ2-5	-	TGTGCCAGCAGCTTCCAGGGAGGGACTCAAGAGACCCAGTACTTC	CASSFQGGTQETQYF
TRBV14	TRBD1	TRBJ1-1	-	TGTGCCAGCAGCCAAGGGGACAGGGGTCCGAACACTGAAGCTTTCTTT	CASSQGDRGPNTEAFF
TRBV2	-	TRBJ1-1	-	TGTGCCAGCAGTGAAGGGGTATCACCGGGCACTGAAGCTTTCTTT	CASSEGVSPGTEAFF
TRBV5-1	-	TRBJ2-2	-	TGCGCCAGCAGGACAGCCTTGACCGGGGAGCTGTTTTTT	CASRTALTGELFF
TRBV7-9	-	TRBJ2-3	-	TGTGCCAGCAGCTTGGACGTAGAAGATACGCAGTATTTT	CASSLDVEDTQYF
TRBV7-3	-	TRBJ2-7	-	TGTGCCAGCAGCCTATATTCGGGGGTTTCCTACGAGCAGTACTTC	CASSLYSGVSYEQYF
TRBV5-1	-	TRBJ2-2	-	TGCGCCAGCAGCTGGACCGGGACGGCGAACACCGGGGAGCTGTTTTTT	CASSWTGTANTGELFF
TRBV11-2	-	TRBJ2-7	few	TGTGCCAGCAGCCCCTCGTATGACGAGCAGTACTTC	CASSPSYDEQYF
TRBV7-9	-	TRBJ1-6	once	TGTGCCAGCAGCCCCTGGACAGATAATTCACCCCTCCACTTT	CASSPWTDNSPLHF
TRBV19	TRBD1	TRBJ2-7	-	TGTGCCAGTAGTATAGCCGAGGGGACAGCTTCCGAGCAGTACTTC	CASSIAEGTASEQYF
TRBV9	-	TRBJ2-5	-	TGTGCCAGCAGCGTAGGGGCGGAAGAGACCCAGTACTTC	CASSVGAEETQYF
TRBV11-3	-	TRBJ2-1	-	TGTGCCAGCAGCTCCGACCCCTTATGGAGTCAAGGCAATGAGCAGTTCTTC	CASSSDPLWSQGNEQFF
TRBV28	-	TRBJ2-7	-	TGTGCCAGCAGCACCCCGAGATTATCCTACGAGCAGTACTTC	CASSTPRLSYEQYF
TRBV7-3	-	TRBJ2-5	-	TGTGCCAGCAGCTCGACCCCACAAGAGACCCAGTACTTC	CASSSTPQETQYF
TRBV30	-	TRBJ2-2	-	TGTGCCTGGAGTGTATTAGGGGAAGCGAACACCGGGGAGCTGTTTTTT	CAWSVLGEANTGELFF
TRBV5-1	TRBD1	TRBJ1-4	-	TGCGCCAGCAGCTTGGGGGACAGGGATGAAAAACTGTTTTTT	CASSLGDRDEKLFF
TRBV2	TRBD1	TRBJ2-7	-	TGTGCCAGCACCACGATAGTCACAGGGGGCGCCTACGAGCAGTACTTC	CASTTIVTGGAYEQYF